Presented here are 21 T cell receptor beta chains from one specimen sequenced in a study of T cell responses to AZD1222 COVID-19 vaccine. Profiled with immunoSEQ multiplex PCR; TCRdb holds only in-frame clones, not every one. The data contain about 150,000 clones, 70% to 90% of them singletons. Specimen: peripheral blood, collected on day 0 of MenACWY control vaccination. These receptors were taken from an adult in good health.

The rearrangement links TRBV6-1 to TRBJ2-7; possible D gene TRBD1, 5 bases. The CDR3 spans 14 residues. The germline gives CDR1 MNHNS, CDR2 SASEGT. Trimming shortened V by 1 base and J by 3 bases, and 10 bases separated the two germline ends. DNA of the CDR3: TGTGCCAGCAGTGAAGGTAGGGGCCTCTACGAGCAGTACGTC. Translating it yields CASSEGRGLYEQYV.

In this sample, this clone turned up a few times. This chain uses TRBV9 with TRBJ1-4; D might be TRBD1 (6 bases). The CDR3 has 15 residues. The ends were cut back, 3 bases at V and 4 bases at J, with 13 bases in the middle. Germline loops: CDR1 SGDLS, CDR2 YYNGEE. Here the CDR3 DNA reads TGTGCCAGCAGCGGCGGGACATTAGGTAATGAAAAACTGTTTTTT. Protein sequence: CASSGGTLGNEKLFF.

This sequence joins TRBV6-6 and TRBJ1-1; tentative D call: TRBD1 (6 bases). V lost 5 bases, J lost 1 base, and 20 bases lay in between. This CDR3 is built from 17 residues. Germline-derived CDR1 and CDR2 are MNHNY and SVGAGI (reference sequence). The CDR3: CASSPLLGGHGNTEAFF. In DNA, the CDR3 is TGTGCCAGCAGTCCCCTGTTGGGGGGACATGGGAACACTGAAGCTTTCTTT.

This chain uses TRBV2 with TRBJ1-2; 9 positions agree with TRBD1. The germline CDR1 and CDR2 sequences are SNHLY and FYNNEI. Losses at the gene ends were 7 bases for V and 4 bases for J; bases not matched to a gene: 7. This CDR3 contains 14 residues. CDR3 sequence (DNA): TGTGCCAGCACCGGAACAGGGGGCGCCTATGGCTACACCTTC. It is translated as CASTGTGGAYGYTF.

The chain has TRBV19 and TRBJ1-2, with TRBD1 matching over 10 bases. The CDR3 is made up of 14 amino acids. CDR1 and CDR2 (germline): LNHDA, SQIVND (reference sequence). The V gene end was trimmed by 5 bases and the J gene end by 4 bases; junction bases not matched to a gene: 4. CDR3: CASSFRTGGYGYTF. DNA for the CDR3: TGTGCCAGTAGTTTCCGGACAGGGGGCTATGGCTACACCTTC.

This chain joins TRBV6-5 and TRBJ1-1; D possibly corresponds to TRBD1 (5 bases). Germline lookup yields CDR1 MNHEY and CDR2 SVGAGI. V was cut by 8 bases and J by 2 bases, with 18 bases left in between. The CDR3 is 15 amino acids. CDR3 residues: CASGPWAGPNTEAFF. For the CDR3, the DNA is TGTGCCAGCGGACCGTGGGCAGGGCCTAACACTGAAGCTTTCTTT.

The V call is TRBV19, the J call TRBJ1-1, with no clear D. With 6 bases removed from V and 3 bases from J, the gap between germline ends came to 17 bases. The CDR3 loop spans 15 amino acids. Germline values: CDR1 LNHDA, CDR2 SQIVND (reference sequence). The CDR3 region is CASSPPGLGHTEAFF. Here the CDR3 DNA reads TGTGCCAGTAGCCCACCCGGACTCGGCCACACTGAAGCTTTCTTT.

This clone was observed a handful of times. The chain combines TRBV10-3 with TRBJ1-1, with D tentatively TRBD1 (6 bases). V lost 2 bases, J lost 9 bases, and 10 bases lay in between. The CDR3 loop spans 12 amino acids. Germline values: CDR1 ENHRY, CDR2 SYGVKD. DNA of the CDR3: TGTGCCATCAGTGAGAGGGGGGATAAAGCTTTCTTT. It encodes CAISERGDKAFF.

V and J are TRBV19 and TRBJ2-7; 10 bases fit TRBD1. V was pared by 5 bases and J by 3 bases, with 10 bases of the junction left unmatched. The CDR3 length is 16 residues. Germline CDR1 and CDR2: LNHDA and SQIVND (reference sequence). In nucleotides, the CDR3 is TGTGCCAGTAGTCCCTATCGGGGACAGGGGATCTACGAGCAGTACTTC. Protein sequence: CASSPYRGQGIYEQYF.

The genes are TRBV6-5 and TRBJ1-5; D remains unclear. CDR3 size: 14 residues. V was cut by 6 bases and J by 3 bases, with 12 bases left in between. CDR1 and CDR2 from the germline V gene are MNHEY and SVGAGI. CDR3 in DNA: TGTGCCAGCAGACGGACCGGTAACAATCAGCCCCAGCATTTT. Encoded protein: CASRRTGNNQPQHF.

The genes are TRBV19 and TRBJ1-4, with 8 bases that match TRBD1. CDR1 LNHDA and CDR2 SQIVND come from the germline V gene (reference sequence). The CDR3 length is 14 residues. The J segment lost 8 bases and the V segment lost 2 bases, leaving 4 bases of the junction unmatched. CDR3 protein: CASSIQDRAEKLFF. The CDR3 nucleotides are TGTGCCAGTAGTATACAGGACAGGGCCGAAAAACTGTTTTTT.

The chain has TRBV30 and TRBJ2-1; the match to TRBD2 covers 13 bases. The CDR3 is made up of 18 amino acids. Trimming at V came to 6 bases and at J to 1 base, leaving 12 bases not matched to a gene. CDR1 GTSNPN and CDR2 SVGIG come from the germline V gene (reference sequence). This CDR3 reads CACRTSKLAGGSYNEQFF. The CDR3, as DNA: TGTGCCTGCCGCACCTCCAAACTAGCGGGAGGGTCCTACAATGAGCAGTTCTTC.

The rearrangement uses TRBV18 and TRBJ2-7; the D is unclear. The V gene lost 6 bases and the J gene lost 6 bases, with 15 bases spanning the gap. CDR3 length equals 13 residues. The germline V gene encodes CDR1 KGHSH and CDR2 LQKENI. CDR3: CASSNPTGFEQYV. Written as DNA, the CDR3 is TGTGCCAGCTCCAATCCTACGGGTTTCGAGCAGTACGTC.

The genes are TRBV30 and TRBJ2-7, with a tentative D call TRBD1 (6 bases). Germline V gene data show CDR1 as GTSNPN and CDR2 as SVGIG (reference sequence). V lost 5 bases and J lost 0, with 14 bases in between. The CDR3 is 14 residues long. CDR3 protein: CAWRPVGGSYEQYF. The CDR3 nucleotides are TGTGCCTGGCGGCCTGTAGGGGGCTCCTACGAGCAGTACTTC.

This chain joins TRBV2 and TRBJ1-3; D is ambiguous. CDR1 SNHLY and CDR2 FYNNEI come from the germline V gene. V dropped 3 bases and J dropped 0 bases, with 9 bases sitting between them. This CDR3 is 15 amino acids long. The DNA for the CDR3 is TGTGCCAGCAGTGACATCAGTTACTCTGGAAACACCATATATTTT. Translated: CASSDISYSGNTIYF.

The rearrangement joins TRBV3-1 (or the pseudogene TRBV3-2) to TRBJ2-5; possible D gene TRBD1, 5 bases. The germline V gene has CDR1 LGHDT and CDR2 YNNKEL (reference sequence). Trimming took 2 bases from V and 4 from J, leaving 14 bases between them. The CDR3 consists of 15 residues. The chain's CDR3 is CASSQFVGQGETQYF. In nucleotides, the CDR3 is TGTGCCAGCAGCCAATTCGTCGGGCAGGGAGAGACCCAGTACTTC.

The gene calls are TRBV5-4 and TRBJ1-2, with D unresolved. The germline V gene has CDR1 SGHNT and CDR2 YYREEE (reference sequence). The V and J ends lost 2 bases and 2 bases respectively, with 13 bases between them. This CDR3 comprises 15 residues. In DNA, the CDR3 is TGTGCCAGCAGCTTAGAACGGACGTGGAACTATGGCTACACCTTC. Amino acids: CASSLERTWNYGYTF.

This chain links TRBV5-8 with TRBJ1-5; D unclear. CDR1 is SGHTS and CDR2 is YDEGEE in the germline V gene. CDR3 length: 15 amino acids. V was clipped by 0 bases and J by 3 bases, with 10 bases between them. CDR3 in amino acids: CASSLAVGFNQPQHF. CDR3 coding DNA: TGTGCCAGCAGCTTGGCCGTGGGCTTCAATCAGCCCCAGCATTTT.

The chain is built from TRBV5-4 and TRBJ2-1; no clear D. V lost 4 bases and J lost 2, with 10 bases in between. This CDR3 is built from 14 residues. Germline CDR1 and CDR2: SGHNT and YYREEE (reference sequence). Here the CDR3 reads CASSPSGPYNEQFF. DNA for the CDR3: TGTGCCAGCAGCCCGTCCGGGCCCTACAATGAGCAGTTCTTC.

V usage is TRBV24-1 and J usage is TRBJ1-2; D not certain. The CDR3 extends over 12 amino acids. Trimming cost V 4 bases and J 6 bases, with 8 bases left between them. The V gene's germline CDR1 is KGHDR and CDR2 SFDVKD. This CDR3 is CATSEGWDGYTF. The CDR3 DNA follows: TGTGCCACCAGTGAGGGCTGGGATGGCTACACCTTC.

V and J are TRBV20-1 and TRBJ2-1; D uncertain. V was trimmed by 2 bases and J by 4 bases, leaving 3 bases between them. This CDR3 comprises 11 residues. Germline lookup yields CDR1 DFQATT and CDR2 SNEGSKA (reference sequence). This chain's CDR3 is CSARLYNEQFF. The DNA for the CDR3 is TGCAGTGCTAGATTATACAATGAGCAGTTCTTC.